This entry lists 15 T cell receptor beta chains sequenced from one sample in a study of T cells after yellow fever vaccination. TCRdb used MiXCR to reprocess the 5' RACE reads, holding one entry per CDR3 protein. The table shows a few hundred thousand distinct CDR3 sequences, with roughly an eighth occurring only once. Source: CD4+ T cells sorted from PBMCs, taken 15 days after the yellow fever booster vaccination. Receptors were obtained from a young man who received the YFV17D yellow fever vaccine.

This clonotype was seen many times. The chain carries TRBV12-3 or TRBV12-4 and TRBJ2-4, with TRBD1 as a possible D gene (6 bases). V gave up 7 bases and J gave up 8 bases, with 18 bases separating them. The CDR3 extends over 14 amino acids. The CDR3 nucleotides are TGTGCCAGCAAATTAAGGGGGTCTGTTGACATTCAGTACTTC. Protein: CASKLRGSVDIQYF.

This clonotype has a handful of counts. The chain links TRBV20-1 to TRBJ2-2; D not certain. The CDR3 is 12 residues long. V was trimmed by 3 bases and J by 2 bases, leaving 4 bases between them. Germline-derived CDR1 and CDR2 are DFQATT and SNEGSKA (reference sequence). The CDR3 nucleotides read TGCAGTGCTAGTGGCAACACCGGGGAGCTGTTTTTT. Translating gives CSASGNTGELFF.

This clonotype was observed a handful of times. V is TRBV2 and J is TRBJ1-5; D is unresolved. CDR1 SNHLY and CDR2 FYNNEI come from the germline V gene. The CDR3 has 14 residues. V lost 3 bases and J 3 bases, leaving 9 bases between the germline ends. The CDR3 protein is CASSDKADNQPQHF. The CDR3 DNA reads as TGTGCCAGCAGTGATAAGGCAGACAATCAGCCCCAGCATTTT.

This clonotype showed up just a few times. The chain recombines TRBV20-1 with TRBJ2-5, with TRBD2 identical over 7 bases. The CDR3 is 14 residues long. The germline V gene has CDR1 DFQATT and CDR2 SNEGSKA (reference sequence). CDR3 sequence reads: CRAQGAGIQETQYF. CDR3 nucleotides: TGCAGAGCCCAGGGAGCGGGGATCCAAGAGACCCAGTACTTC.

This clonotype has ten or more counts. V is TRBV10-3 and J is TRBJ1-1; unclear D gene. CDR3 length equals 13 residues. The germline V gene has CDR1 ENHRY and CDR2 SYGVKD. Deletions cut 6 bases from V and 3 bases from J, with 11 bases between. The CDR3 is CAIRDNMDTEAFF. CDR3 in DNA: TGTGCCATCAGAGACAACATGGACACTGAAGCTTTCTTT.

The rearrangement uses TRBV5-1 and TRBJ2-2; D possibly uses TRBD1 or TRBD2 (5 bases each). V gave up 3 bases and J gave up 9 bases, with 15 bases separating them. The CDR3 runs 14 residues. The germline V gene has CDR1 SGHRS and CDR2 YFSETQ. The CDR3 DNA follows: TGCGCCAGCAGCTCGGGACCAGGGATCCGGGAGCTGTTTTTT. Its protein is CASSSGPGIRELFF.

This clonotype occurred a few times. The rearrangement uses TRBV4-2 and TRBJ2-6; possible D gene TRBD1, 6 bases. Trimming removed 1 base at V and 0 bases at J, with 13 bases between. This CDR3 region has 18 residues. The germline V gene encodes CDR1 LGHNA and CDR2 YNFKEQ. CDR3 nucleotides: TGTGCCAGCAGCCAAGTGGCAGGGGTCCCCTCTGGGGCCAACGTCCTGACTTTC. It specifies CASSQVAGVPSGANVLTF.

This clonotype was seen a handful of times. The chain uses TRBV10-3 and TRBJ1-6; 11 bases map to TRBD1. The V and J ends lost 4 bases and 2 bases, in that order; junction bases with no gene match: 1. This CDR3 is 16 amino acids long. The germline V gene has CDR1 ENHRY and CDR2 SYGVKD. The chain's CDR3 is CAISGTGGAYNSPLHF. CDR3 DNA: TGTGCCATCAGTGGGACAGGGGGCGCCTATAATTCACCCCTCCACTTT.

This clonotype was seen ten or more times. The chain is built from TRBV7-2 and TRBJ2-5, with TRBD2 as a possible D gene (6 bases). This CDR3 has 14 amino acids. Germline assignment: CDR1 SGHTA and CDR2 FQGNSA. The V and J ends lost 5 bases and 5 bases respectively, with 15 bases between them. CDR3 loop: CASSRSSAGETQYF. CDR3 nucleotides: TGTGCCAGCAGCCGCTCTTCGGCGGGGGAGACCCAGTACTTC.

This chain joins TRBV9 and TRBJ1-1; D call uncertain. The CDR3 covers 13 residues. Trimming removed 0 bases from V and 3 bases from J, with 6 bases in between. Germline-derived CDR1 and CDR2 are SGDLS and YYNGEE. In DNA, the CDR3 is TGTGCCAGCAGCGTAGTACCACACACTGAAGCTTTCTTT. It encodes CASSVVPHTEAFF.

This clonotype has a count of ten or more. The chain employs TRBV6-2 or TRBV6-3 and TRBJ1-6; 8 bases match TRBD1. Germline V gene data show CDR1 as MNHEY and CDR2 as SVGEGT. There are 17 residues in the CDR3. V shed 2 bases and J 5 bases; nucleotides not matched to a gene: 8. The CDR3 here is CASSYPWTGMDNSPLHF. The CDR3 DNA sequence: TGTGCCAGCAGTTACCCTTGGACAGGGATGGATAATTCACCCCTCCACTTT.

V gene TRBV21-1 combines with J gene TRBJ2-1; TRBD1, as called in the table, went unchecked against the DNA. TRBV21-1 is deemed a pseudogene. This CDR3 comprises 13 residues. In DNA form, the CDR3 reads TGTGCCAGCAGCAAAAAAGGAGGGGCGAAGCAGTTCTTC. Protein sequence: CASSKKGGAKQFF.

The chain has TRBV28 and TRBJ1-5, with TRBD1 as a possible D gene (5 bases). The CDR3 contains 18 residues. Germline CDR1 and CDR2: MDHEN and SYDVKM. Trimming shortened V by 1 base and J by 6 bases, and 22 bases separated the two germline ends. CDR3 DNA: TGTGCCAGCAGTTTATCGGGTGGTAATTGGCAGGGCAGTCAGCCCCAGCATTTT. As protein: CASSLSGGNWQGSQPQHF.

The J gene is TRBJ2-5, the V gene TRBV7-2; perhaps D is TRBD1 or TRBD2 (5 bases each). With 2 bases removed from V and 0 bases from J, the gap between germline ends came to 13 bases. The CDR3 runs to 16 residues. CDR1 is SGHTA and CDR2 is FQGNSA in the germline V gene. The CDR3 spells CASSLRGRLYQETQYF. In DNA, the CDR3 is TGTGCCAGCAGCTTACGGGGACGCCTGTACCAAGAGACCCAGTACTTC.

The V gene is TRBV6-6, the J gene TRBJ2-4; weak D call: TRBD1 (5 bases). Trimming stripped 6 bases from V and 10 bases from J, with 16 bases between. Germline values: CDR1 MNHNY, CDR2 SVGAGI (reference sequence). The CDR3 totals 13 residues. CDR3 bases: TGTGCCAGCAGCGCGAGAGACCCAGGGATTCAGTACTTC. Amino acid sequence: CASSARDPGIQYF.